The 9 T cell receptor beta chains below all came from one sample that was sequenced in a study of T-cell reconstitution after alpha-beta-depleted transplantation in children. Unique molecular identifiers were incorporated into the prepared TCRbeta library. MiXCR was run by TCRdb on the PCR reads, yielding one entry per CDR3 protein. The sample holds some 600,000 distinct CDR3 sequences, 10% to 15% seen once. This specimen consisted of PBMCs, mostly from graft donor cells, obtained 360 days after TCRalphabeta/CD19-depleted stem cell transplant. Receptors originate from a male patient aged 10 to 17 who had a stem cell transplant for acute myeloid leukemia, so the T cells may come from the graft donor.

The chain is built from TRBV5-1 and TRBJ1-4, with TRBD1 identical over 9 bases. Per germline, CDR1 SGHRS and CDR2 YFSETQ. This CDR3 spans 12 amino acids. Trimming took 3 bases from V and 12 from J; bases not matched to a gene: 3. CDR3 nucleotides: TGCGCCAGCAGCTCGGGACAGGGCCAACTGTTTTTT. It translates to CASSSGQGQLFF.

This clonotype occurred a few times. J is TRBJ2-4 and V is TRBV29-1; 7 nucleotides match TRBD2. J lost 8 bases, V lost 6 bases, and 13 bases had no gene match. Germline V CDR1 and CDR2: SQVTM, ANQGSEA. The CDR3 loop spans 14 amino acids. The CDR3 reads CSVAGGGDGDIQYF. Written as DNA, the CDR3 is TGCAGCGTCGCCGGTGGGGGGGATGGGGACATTCAGTACTTC.

This clonotype turned up a few times. The chain has TRBV6-2 or TRBV6-3 and TRBJ2-5; the D is unclear. V lost 0 bases and J 5 bases, leaving 19 bases between the germline ends. This CDR3 has 17 residues. CDR1 is MNHEY, CDR2 SVGEGT, per germline. The CDR3 here is CASSYSNGYARLETQYF. CDR3 coding DNA: TGTGCCAGCAGTTACTCGAACGGATACGCTAGATTGGAGACCCAGTACTTC.

The V gene is TRBV6-5, the J gene TRBJ2-1, with D perhaps TRBD2 (5 bases). This CDR3 region has 14 residues. Germline V lookup: CDR1 MNHEY, CDR2 SVGAGI. Trimming shortened V by 0 bases and J by 4 bases, and 7 bases separated the two germline ends. The CDR3 protein is CASSYSRVYNEQFF. The CDR3 bases are TGTGCCAGCAGTTACTCGCGGGTGTACAATGAGCAGTTCTTC.

The chain recombines TRBV11-3 with TRBJ2-3; perhaps TRBD2 as D (5 bases). The CDR3 loop spans 15 amino acids. Trimming shortened V by 8 bases and J by 6 bases, and 21 bases separated the two germline ends. Germline CDR1 SGHNT, CDR2 YENEEA. The CDR3 nucleotides are TGTGCCAGCGATTATAGCGCCTCTGGGATGGATACGCAGTATTTT. It yields the protein CASDYSASGMDTQYF.

The chain couples TRBV12-3 or TRBV12-4 to TRBJ2-2; D ambiguous. The CDR3 is 13 residues long. V lost 5 bases and J 6 bases, leaving 10 bases between the germline ends. The CDR3 nucleotides read TGTGCCAGCAGTCTATTAGAGGCCGGGGAGCTGTTTTTT. It encodes CASSLLEAGELFF.

This clonotype was observed a few times. The chain carries TRBV6-1 and TRBJ2-7; D is possibly TRBD1 (6 bases). CDR1 is MNHNS, CDR2 SASEGT, per germline. Trimming stripped 10 bases from V and 4 bases from J, with 17 bases between. CDR3 length equals 13 residues. The CDR3 loop reads CATQRQAGYEQYF. The CDR3, as DNA: TGTGCCACCCAGAGACAGGCAGGATACGAGCAGTACTTC.

V and J are TRBV2 and TRBJ2-3; no clear D gene. The V gene's germline CDR1 is SNHLY and CDR2 FYNNEI. The V end lost 4 bases, the J end lost 2 bases, and 10 bases lay between the germline ends. The CDR3 is 14 amino acids. Here the CDR3 DNA reads TGTGCCAGCAGTGGCGTCAAGCCCACAGATACGCAGTATTTT. Protein: CASSGVKPTDTQYF.

The rearrangement joins TRBV20-1 to TRBJ2-6; 7 positions agree with TRBD1. This CDR3 has 16 amino acids. The trim removed 5 bases at V and 0 bases at J, leaving 7 bases unmatched. Germline-derived CDR1 and CDR2 are DFQATT and SNEGSKA (reference sequence). In nucleotides, the CDR3 is TGCAGTGCTTGGGACAGTCAACTCTCTGGGGCCAACGTCCTGACTTTC. Its translation is CSAWDSQLSGANVLTF.